This T cell receptor (beta chain) was recovered during a study of monozygotic twins with inflammatory bowel disease. Notes on this clonotype: What it binds is not known.

Notes on the study in general: Compared with healthy twins, IBD patients shared fewer clonotypes with others, especially with disease activity.

CDR1 and CDR2 (germline): SGHTA, FQGNSA. The CDR3 covers 15 residues. PCR of TCRalpha and TCRbeta cDNA was nested, with two rounds of approximately 16 and 10 cycles. For each CDR3 protein, TCRdb gives one entry from its re-call of the 5' RACE reads, without DNA. The sample table includes tens of thousands of distinct CDR3 sequences. The material sequenced was blood. This TCR was recovered from a human donor with ulcerative colitis or Crohn's disease, or a healthy co-twin of an affected twin (not recorded which). The rearrangement joins TRBV7-2 to TRBJ2-5; the TCRdb D gene call, TRBD1, has no DNA to confirm it. The CDR3: CASSLLRDTEETQYF. Filled out from reference TRBV7-2 and TRBJ2-5, the complete variable domain reads GAGVSQSPSNKVTEKGKDVELRCDPISGHTALYWYRQSLGQGLEFLIYFQGNSAPDKSGLPSDRFSAERTGGSVSTLTIQRTQQEDSAVYLCASSLLRDTEETQYFGPGTRLLVL.